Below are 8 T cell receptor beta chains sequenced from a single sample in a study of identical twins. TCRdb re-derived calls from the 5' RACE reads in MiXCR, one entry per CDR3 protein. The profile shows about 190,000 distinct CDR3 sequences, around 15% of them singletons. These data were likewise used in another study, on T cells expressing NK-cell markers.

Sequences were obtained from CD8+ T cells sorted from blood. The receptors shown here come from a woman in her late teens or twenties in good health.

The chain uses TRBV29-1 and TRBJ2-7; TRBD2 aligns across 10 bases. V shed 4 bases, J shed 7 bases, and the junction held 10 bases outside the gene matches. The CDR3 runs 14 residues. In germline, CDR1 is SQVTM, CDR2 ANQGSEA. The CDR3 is CSVVGLAGEEEQYF. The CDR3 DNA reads TGCAGCGTTGTAGGCCTAGCGGGAGAAGAGGAGCAGTACTTC.

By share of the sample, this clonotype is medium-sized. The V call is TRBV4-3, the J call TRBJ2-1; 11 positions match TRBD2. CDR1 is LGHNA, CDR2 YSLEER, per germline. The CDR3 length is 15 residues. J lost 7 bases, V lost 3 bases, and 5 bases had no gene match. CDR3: CASSQTSGNWNEQFF. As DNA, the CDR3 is TGCGCCAGCAGCCAGACTAGCGGGAATTGGAATGAGCAGTTCTTC.

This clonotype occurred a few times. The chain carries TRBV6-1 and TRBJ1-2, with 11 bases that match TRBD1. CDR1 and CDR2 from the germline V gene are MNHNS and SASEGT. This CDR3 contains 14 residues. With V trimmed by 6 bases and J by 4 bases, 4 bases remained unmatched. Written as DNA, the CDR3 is TGTGCCAGCAGCGGGGGGACAGGGGGCTATGGCTACACCTTC. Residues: CASSGGTGGYGYTF.

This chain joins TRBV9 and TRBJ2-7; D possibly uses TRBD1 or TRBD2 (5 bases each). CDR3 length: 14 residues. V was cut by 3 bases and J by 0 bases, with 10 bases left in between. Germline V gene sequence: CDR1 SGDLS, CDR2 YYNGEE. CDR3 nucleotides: TGTGCCAGCAGCGCCCCCGGGGCCTCCTACGAGCAGTACTTC. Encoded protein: CASSAPGASYEQYF.

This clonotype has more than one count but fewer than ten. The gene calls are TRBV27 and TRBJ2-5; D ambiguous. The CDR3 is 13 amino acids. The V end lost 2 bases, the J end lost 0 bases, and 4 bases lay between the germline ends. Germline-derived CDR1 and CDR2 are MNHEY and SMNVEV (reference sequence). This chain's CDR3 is CASSLAHQETQYF. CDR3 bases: TGTGCCAGCAGTTTAGCGCACCAAGAGACCCAGTACTTC.

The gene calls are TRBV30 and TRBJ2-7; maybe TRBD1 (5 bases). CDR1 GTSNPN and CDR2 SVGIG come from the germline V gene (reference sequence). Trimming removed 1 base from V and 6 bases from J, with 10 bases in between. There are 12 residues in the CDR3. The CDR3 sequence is CAWSEGSTEQYF. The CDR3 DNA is TGTGCCTGGAGTGAGGGGTCCACCGAGCAGTACTTC. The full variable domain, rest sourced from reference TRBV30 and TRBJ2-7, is SQTIHQWPATLVQPVGSPLSLECTVEGTSNPNLYWYRQAAGRGLQLLFYSVGIGQISSEVPQNLSASRPQDRQFILSSKKLLLSDSGFYLCAWSEGSTEQYFGPGTRLTVT.

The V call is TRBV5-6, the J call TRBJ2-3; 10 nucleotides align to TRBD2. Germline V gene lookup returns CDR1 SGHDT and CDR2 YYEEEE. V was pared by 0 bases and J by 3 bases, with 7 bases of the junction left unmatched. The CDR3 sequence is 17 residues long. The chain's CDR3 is CASSLVFSSGGTDTQYF. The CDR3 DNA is TGTGCCAGCAGCTTGGTGTTCAGTAGCGGGGGGACAGATACGCAGTATTTT.

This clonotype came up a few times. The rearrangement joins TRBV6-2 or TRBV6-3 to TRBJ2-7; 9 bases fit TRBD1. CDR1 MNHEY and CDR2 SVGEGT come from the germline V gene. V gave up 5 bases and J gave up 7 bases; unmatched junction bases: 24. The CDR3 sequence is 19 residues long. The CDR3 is CASSPRDRVLQRLDFEQYF. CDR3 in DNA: TGTGCCAGCAGTCCCCGGGACAGGGTGCTTCAGAGGCTAGATTTTGAGCAGTACTTC.